This T cell receptor (beta chain) derives from a study of monozygotic twins with inflammatory bowel disease. Findings and limits, study-wide: A reduction in TCRbeta diversity (inverse Simpson) was seen in IBD patients relative to healthy co-twins.

TCRdb re-analyzed the 5' RACE reads; it lists each CDR3 protein once, without DNA. The ten top clones account for around 6.8%, within a sample of tens of thousands of distinct CDR3 sequences. Details on this clonotype: Its antigen is not known.

The sample was blood. The receptor was derived from a human donor with ulcerative colitis or Crohn's disease, or a healthy co-twin of an affected twin (not recorded which).

The CDR3 protein is CASQVSETQYF. The gene calls are TRBV6-5 and TRBJ2-5. The CDR3 has 11 amino acids. Germline V gene sequence: CDR1 MNHEY, CDR2 SVGAGI.